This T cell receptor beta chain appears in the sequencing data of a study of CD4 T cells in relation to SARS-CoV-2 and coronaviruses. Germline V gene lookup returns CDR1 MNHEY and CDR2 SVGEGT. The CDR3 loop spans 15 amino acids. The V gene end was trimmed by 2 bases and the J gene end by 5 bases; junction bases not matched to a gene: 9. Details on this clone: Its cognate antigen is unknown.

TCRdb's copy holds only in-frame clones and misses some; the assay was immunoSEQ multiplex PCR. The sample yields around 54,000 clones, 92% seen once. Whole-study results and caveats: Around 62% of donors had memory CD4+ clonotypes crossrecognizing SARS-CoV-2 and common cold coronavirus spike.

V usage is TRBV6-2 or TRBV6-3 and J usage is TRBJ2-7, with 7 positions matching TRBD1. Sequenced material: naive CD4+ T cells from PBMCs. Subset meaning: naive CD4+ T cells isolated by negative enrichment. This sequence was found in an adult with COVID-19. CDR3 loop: CASSYGTVGSNEQYF. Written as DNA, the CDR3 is TGTGCCAGCAGTTACGGGACAGTCGGCTCGAACGAGCAGTACTTC.